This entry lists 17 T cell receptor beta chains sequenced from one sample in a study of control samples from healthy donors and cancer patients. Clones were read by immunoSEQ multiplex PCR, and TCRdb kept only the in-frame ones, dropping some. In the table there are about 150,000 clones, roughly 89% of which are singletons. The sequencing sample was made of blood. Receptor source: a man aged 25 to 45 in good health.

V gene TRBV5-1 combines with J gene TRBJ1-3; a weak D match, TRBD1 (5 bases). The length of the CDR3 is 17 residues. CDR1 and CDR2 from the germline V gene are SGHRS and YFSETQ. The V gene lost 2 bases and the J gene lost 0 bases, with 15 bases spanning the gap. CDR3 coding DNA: TGCGCCAGCAGCTTCCGACCAGGGCTCGACTCTGGAAACACCATATATTTT. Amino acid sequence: CASSFRPGLDSGNTIYF. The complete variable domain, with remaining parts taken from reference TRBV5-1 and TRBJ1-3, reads KAGVTQTPRYLIKTRGQQVTLSCSPISGHRSVSWYQQTPGQGLQFLFEYFSETQRNKGNFPGRFSGRQFSNSRSEMNVSTLELGDSALYLCASSFRPGLDSGNTIYFGEGSWLTVV.

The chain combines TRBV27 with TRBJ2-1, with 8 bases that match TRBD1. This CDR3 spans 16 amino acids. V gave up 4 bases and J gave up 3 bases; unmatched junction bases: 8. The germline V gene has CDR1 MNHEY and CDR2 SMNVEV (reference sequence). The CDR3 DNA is TGTGCCAGCAGTTCCCCGCGGACAGGGTACTACAATGAGCAGTTCTTC. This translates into CASSSPRTGYYNEQFF.

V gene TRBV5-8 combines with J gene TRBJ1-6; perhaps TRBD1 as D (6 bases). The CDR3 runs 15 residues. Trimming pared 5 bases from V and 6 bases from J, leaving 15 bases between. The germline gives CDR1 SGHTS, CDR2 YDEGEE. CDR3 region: CASRPPGHPNSPLHF. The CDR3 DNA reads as TGTGCCAGCAGACCGCCGGGACACCCTAATTCACCCCTCCACTTT.

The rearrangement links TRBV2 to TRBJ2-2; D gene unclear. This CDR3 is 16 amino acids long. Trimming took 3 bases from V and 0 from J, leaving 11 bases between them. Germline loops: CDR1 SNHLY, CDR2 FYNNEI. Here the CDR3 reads CASSEPSDANTGELFF. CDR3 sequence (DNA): TGTGCCAGCAGTGAGCCGAGTGACGCGAACACCGGGGAGCTGTTTTTT.

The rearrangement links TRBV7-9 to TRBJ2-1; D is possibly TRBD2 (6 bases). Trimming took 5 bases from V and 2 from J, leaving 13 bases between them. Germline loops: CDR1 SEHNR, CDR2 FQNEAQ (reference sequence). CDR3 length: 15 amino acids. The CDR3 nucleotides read TGTGCCAGCAGCACCGGGGGATTTACCTACAATGAGCAGTTCTTC. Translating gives CASSTGGFTYNEQFF.

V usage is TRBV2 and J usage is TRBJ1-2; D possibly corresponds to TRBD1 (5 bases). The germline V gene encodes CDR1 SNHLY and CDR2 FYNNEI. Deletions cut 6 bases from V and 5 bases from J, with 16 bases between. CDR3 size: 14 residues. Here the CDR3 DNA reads TGTGCCAGCAGCCCGGGTAGGGGTTCATATGGCTACACCTTC. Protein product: CASSPGRGSYGYTF.

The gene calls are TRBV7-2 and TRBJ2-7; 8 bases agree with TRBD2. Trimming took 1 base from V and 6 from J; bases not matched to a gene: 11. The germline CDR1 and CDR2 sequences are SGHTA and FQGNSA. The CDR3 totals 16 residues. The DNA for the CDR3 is TGTGCCAGCAGCTTAGTTATCGGGAGGGCCGGGGGCGAGCAGTACTTC. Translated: CASSLVIGRAGGEQYF.

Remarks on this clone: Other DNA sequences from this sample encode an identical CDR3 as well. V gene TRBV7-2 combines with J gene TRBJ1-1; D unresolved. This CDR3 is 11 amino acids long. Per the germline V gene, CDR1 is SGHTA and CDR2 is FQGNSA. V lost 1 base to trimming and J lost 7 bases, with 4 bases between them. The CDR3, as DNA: TGTGCCAGCAGCTTAGGAAGTGAAGCTTTCTTT. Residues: CASSLGSEAFF.

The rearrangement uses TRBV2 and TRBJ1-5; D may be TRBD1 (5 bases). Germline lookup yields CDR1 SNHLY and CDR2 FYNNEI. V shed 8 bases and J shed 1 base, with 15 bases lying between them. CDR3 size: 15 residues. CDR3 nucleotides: TGTGCCAGCTCGGGCCCCGGGGGAAGCAATCAGCCCCAGCATTTT. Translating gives CASSGPGGSNQPQHF. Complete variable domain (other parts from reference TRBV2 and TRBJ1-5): EPEVTQTPSHQVTQMGQEVILRCVPISNHLYFYWYRQILGQKVEFLVSFYNNEISEKSEIFDDQFSVERPDGSNFTLKIRSTKLEDSAMYFCASSGPGGSNQPQHFGDGTRLSIL.

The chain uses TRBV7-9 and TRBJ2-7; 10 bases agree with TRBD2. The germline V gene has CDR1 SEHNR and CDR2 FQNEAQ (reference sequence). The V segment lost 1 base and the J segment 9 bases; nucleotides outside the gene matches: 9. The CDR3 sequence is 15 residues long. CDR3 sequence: CASSLDGVAGGPQYF. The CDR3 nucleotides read TGTGCCAGCAGCTTAGATGGGGTAGCGGGGGGACCGCAGTACTTC.

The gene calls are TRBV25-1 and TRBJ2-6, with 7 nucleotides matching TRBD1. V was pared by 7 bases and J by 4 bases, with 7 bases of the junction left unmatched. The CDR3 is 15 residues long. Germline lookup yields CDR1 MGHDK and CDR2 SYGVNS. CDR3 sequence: CASTDDRAGANVLTF. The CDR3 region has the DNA TGTGCCAGCACCGACGACAGGGCCGGGGCCAACGTCCTGACTTTC.

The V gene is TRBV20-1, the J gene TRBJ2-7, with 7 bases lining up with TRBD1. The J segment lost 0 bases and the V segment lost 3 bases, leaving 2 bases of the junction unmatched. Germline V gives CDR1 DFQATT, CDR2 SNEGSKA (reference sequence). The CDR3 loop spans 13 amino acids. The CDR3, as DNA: TGCAGTGCTAGTGGGACAGACTCCTACGAGCAGTACTTC. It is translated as CSASGTDSYEQYF.

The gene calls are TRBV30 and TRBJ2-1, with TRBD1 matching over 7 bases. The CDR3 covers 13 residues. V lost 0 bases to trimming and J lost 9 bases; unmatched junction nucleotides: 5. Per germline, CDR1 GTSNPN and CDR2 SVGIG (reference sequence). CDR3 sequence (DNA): TGTGCCTGGAGTGTACAGGGGTTGGGTGAGCAGTTCTTC. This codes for CAWSVQGLGEQFF.

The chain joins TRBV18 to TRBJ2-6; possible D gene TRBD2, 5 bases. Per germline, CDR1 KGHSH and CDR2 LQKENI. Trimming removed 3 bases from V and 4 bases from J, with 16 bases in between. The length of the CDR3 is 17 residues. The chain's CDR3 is CASSPPVGSSGANVLTF. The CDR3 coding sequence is TGTGCCAGCTCACCCCCGGTTGGGTCTAGCGGGGCCAACGTCCTGACTTTC.

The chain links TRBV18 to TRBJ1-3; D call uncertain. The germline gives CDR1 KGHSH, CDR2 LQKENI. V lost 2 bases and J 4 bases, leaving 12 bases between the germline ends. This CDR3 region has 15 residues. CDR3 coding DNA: TGTGCCAGCTCACCAGACCACGAGGGAGGAAACACCATATATTTT. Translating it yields CASSPDHEGGNTIYF. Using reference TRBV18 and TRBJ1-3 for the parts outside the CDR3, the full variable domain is NAGVMQNPRHLVRRRGQEARLRCSPMKGHSHVYWYRQLPEEGLKFMVYLQKENIIDESGMPKERFSAEFPKEGPSILRIQQVVRGDSAAYFCASSPDHEGGNTIYFGEGSWLTVV.

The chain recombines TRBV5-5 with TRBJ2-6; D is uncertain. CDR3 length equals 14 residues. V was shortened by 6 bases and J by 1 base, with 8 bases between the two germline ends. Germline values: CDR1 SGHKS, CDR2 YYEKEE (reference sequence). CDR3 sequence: CASTERSGANVLTF. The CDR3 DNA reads TGTGCCAGCACGGAGAGGTCTGGGGCCAACGTCCTGACTTTC.

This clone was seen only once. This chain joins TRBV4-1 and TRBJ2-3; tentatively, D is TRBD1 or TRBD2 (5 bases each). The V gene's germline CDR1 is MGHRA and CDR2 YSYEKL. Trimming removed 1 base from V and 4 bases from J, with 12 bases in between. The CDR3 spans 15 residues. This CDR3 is CASSQAQRDADTQYF. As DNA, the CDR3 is TGCGCCAGCAGCCAAGCCCAAAGGGACGCAGATACGCAGTATTTT.